The 27 T cell receptor beta chains below come from one sample, sequenced in a study of shared clonotypes between healthy human individuals. Clones were sequenced by immunoSEQ multiplex PCR, and TCRdb holds only the in-frame ones, with some missing. The sample consists of approximately 1,000,000 clones, 70% to 80% of them appearing once. Sequencing was performed on memory CD4+ T cells from PBMCs. Specified subset: CD45RA-negative fraction. The receptors shown here come from a man aged 18 to 30 in good health. Some clones in this sample may be carry-over from other donors' samples.

J is TRBJ2-2 and V is TRBV6-5, with 7 positions matching TRBD1. This CDR3 has 14 residues. The junction had 2 bases not matched to a gene; V was cut back by 6 bases and J by 1 base. Germline lookup yields CDR1 MNHEY and CDR2 SVGAGI. This chain's CDR3 is CASRWDRNTGELFF. The DNA of the CDR3 is TGTGCCAGCAGGTGGGACAGGAACACCGGGGAGCTGTTTTTT.

This clone was seen only once. Here the CDR3 DNA reads TGCGCCAGCAGCCAAGATCGGAGGAGCGGGAGATTCACCGGGGAGCTGTTTTTT. It yields the protein CASSQDRRSGRFTGELFF. This chain uses TRBV4-1 with TRBJ2-2, with 8 bases identical to TRBD2. V lost 0 bases to trimming and J lost 4 bases; unmatched junction nucleotides: 10. The CDR3 is made up of 18 amino acids. Germline loops: CDR1 MGHRA, CDR2 YSYEKL.

The table lists this clone with a count of one. Additional DNA sequences in this sample encode the identical CDR3. This chain links TRBV28 with TRBJ2-7; D not certain. Trimming cost V 2 bases and J 4 bases, with 6 bases left between them. This CDR3 comprises 12 residues. Looked up from germline, CDR1 is MDHEN and CDR2 is SYDVKM. The CDR3 DNA follows: TGTGCCAGCAGTTTACTTCGGTACGAGCAGTACTTC. It specifies CASSLLRYEQYF.

This chain joins TRBV15 and TRBJ1-5, with D tentatively TRBD1 (6 bases). Trimming left V 2 bases short and J 6 bases short, with 23 bases between. Per germline, CDR1 LNHNV and CDR2 YYDKDF (reference sequence). The CDR3 spans 18 residues. CDR3 DNA sequence: TGTGCCACCAGCAGATCCCACAGGGAAGCAGGTTTTGTTCAGCCCCAGCATTTT. Amino acid sequence: CATSRSHREAGFVQPQHF.

The chain is built from TRBV4-1 and TRBJ1-5; no clear D gene. The V gene's germline CDR1 is MGHRA and CDR2 YSYEKL. The CDR3 is 13 amino acids. Between the trimmed V and J ends, which lost 0 bases and 3 bases, there was a span of 3 bases. CDR3 loop: CASSQDPNQPQHF. In nucleotides, the CDR3 is TGCGCCAGCAGCCAAGATCCCAATCAGCCCCAGCATTTT.

This clone occurred a few times. The chain has TRBV2 and TRBJ2-7; no definite D call. The length of the CDR3 is 12 residues. Germline loops: CDR1 SNHLY, CDR2 FYNNEI. The germline V and J ends were trimmed by 4 bases and 3 bases, with 7 bases remaining between them. CDR3 residues: CASSVEFYEQYF. In DNA form, the CDR3 reads TGTGCCAGCAGTGTCGAGTTCTACGAGCAGTACTTC. Drawing the rest from reference TRBV2 and TRBJ2-7, the complete variable domain is EPEVTQTPSHQVTQMGQEVILRCVPISNHLYFYWYRQILGQKVEFLVSFYNNEISEKSEIFDDQFSVERPDGSNFTLKIRSTKLEDSAMYFCASSVEFYEQYFGPGTRLTVT.

The V and J genes are TRBV27 and TRBJ2-7; D is unclear. Between the trimmed V and J ends, which lost 5 bases and 6 bases, there was a span of 17 bases. The germline CDR1 and CDR2 sequences are MNHEY and SMNVEV (reference sequence). The length of the CDR3 is 14 residues. This chain's CDR3 is CASSPRHNSGEQYF. The CDR3 DNA is TGTGCCAGCAGTCCTCGACACAATTCGGGCGAGCAGTACTTC.

The chain couples TRBV28 to TRBJ2-1; 7 bases line up with TRBD2. The V and J ends lost 2 bases and 6 bases, in that order; junction bases with no gene match: 1. The CDR3 has 13 residues. Germline CDR1 and CDR2: MDHEN and SYDVKM. CDR3 residues: CASSLGGGNEQFF. CDR3 in DNA: TGTGCCAGCAGTTTAGGGGGGGGCAATGAGCAGTTCTTC. Complete variable domain (other parts from reference TRBV28 and TRBJ2-1): DVKVTQSSRYLVKRTGEKVFLECVQDMDHENMFWYRQDPGLGLRLIYFSYDVKMKEKGDIPEGYSVSREKKERFSLILESASTNQTSMYLCASSLGGGNEQFFGPGTRLTVL.

The V gene is TRBV6-5, the J gene TRBJ1-1, with D perhaps TRBD1 (5 bases). In germline, CDR1 is MNHEY, CDR2 SVGAGI. Trimming cost V 0 bases and J 1 base, with 9 bases left between them. This CDR3 region has 15 residues. CDR3 sequence: CASSYSLGTNTEAFF. In DNA, the CDR3 is TGTGCCAGCAGTTACTCGTTAGGGACGAACACTGAAGCTTTCTTT.

The gene calls are TRBV5-6 and TRBJ1-1; 8 nucleotides line up with TRBD1. Germline V gene sequence: CDR1 SGHDT, CDR2 YYEEEE. The CDR3 runs 16 residues. Germline trimming cut 2 bases from V and 4 bases from J; bases unmatched to any gene: 10. This chain's CDR3 is CASSFWTGSSATEAFF. CDR3 coding DNA: TGTGCCAGCAGCTTCTGGACAGGGAGCTCTGCCACTGAAGCTTTCTTT.

This chain joins TRBV7-9 and TRBJ2-3, with D uncertain. This CDR3 is 15 amino acids long. Per the germline V gene, CDR1 is SEHNR and CDR2 is FQNEAQ (reference sequence). Trimming pared 2 bases from V and 6 bases from J, leaving 15 bases between. This chain's CDR3 is CASSLRQLPGDTQYF. CDR3 nucleotides: TGTGCCAGCAGCTTAAGACAACTCCCCGGGGATACGCAGTATTTT.

The V call is TRBV4-1, the J call TRBJ1-1; no clear D gene. Trimming removed 8 bases from V and 1 base from J, with 14 bases in between. The length of the CDR3 is 14 residues. CDR1 is MGHRA and CDR2 is YSYEKL in the germline V gene. The CDR3 reads CASRFEGRNTEAFF. The CDR3 DNA is TGCGCCAGCCGATTTGAAGGCAGGAACACTGAAGCTTTCTTT.

The chain carries TRBV7-2 and TRBJ2-1; TRBD2 agrees at 10 bases. CDR3 length: 19 amino acids. With 0 bases clipped from V and 6 bases from J, the junction kept 14 bases outside the gene matches. Per the germline V gene, CDR1 is SGHTA and CDR2 is FQGNSA. CDR3 region: CASSLAGRGRRLAGNEQFF. The DNA for the CDR3 is TGTGCCAGCAGCTTAGCTGGCAGGGGGCGTAGACTAGCGGGCAATGAGCAGTTCTTC.

This sequence joins TRBV6-1 and TRBJ1-1; D unclear. The V end lost 1 base, the J end lost 3 bases, and 12 bases lay between the germline ends. CDR3 length: 15 amino acids. Germline values: CDR1 MNHNS, CDR2 SASEGT. The CDR3 nucleotides read TGTGCCAGCAGTGAAGGCCGGCCGGAGTACACTGAAGCTTTCTTT. Translation gives CASSEGRPEYTEAFF.

CDR3 DNA sequence: TGTGCCAGCAGCTTGAGAGTGACAGGTGCACGAGCGGAAGCTTTCTTT. Residues: CASSLRVTGARAEAFF. The chain is built from TRBV5-6 and TRBJ1-1; D is possibly TRBD1 (6 bases). V lost 1 base, J lost 8 bases, and 21 bases lay in between. Germline CDR1 and CDR2: SGHDT and YYEEEE. This CDR3 is 16 amino acids long. The full variable domain, rest sourced from reference TRBV5-6 and TRBJ1-1, is DAGVTQSPTHLIKTRGQQVTLRCSPKSGHDTVSWYQQALGQGPQFIFQYYEEEERQRGNFPDRFSGHQFPNYSSELNVNALLLGDSALYLCASSLRVTGARAEAFFGQGTRLTVV.

The V and J genes are TRBV11-2 and TRBJ2-1; 7 bases are a match to TRBD2. V was clipped by 4 bases and J by 6 bases; unmatched bases: 12. Germline lookup yields CDR1 SGHAT and CDR2 FQNNGV. CDR3 length equals 16 residues. The CDR3 nucleotides read TGTGCCAGCAGCTCCCTGCCGGTAGCGGGTCGCAATGAGCAGTTCTTC. As protein: CASSSLPVAGRNEQFF.

The chain is built from TRBV5-1 and TRBJ2-3; 11 positions agree with TRBD2. The germline V gene encodes CDR1 SGHRS and CDR2 YFSETQ. Trimming cost V 4 bases and J 3 bases; bases outside gene matches: 4. This CDR3 spans 15 amino acids. The CDR3 spells CASSSSGRGTDTQYF. CDR3 bases: TGCGCCAGCAGCAGTAGCGGGAGGGGTACAGATACGCAGTATTTT.

This clone has just a few counts. The chain employs TRBV5-4 and TRBJ2-1; D is uncertain. V was shortened by 0 bases and J by 5 bases, with 9 bases between the two germline ends. Germline CDR1 reads SGHNT; CDR2 reads YYREEE (reference sequence). This CDR3 region has 14 residues. The chain's CDR3 is CASSLVGRDNEQFF. The CDR3 region has the DNA TGTGCCAGCAGCTTGGTAGGCCGGGACAATGAGCAGTTCTTC.

The chain has TRBV11-2 and TRBJ1-1; D call uncertain. From germline, CDR1 is SGHAT and CDR2 FQNNGV. V shed 3 bases and J shed 10 bases, with 15 bases lying between them. The CDR3 sequence is 13 residues long. This chain's CDR3 is CASSFRGRVGAFF. The CDR3 DNA reads as TGTGCCAGCAGCTTTAGAGGGCGGGTGGGAGCTTTCTTT.

The chain uses TRBV21-1 and TRBJ1-1. TRBV21-1 is described as a pseudogene. The CDR3 extends over 18 amino acids. CDR3 bases: TGTGCCAGCAGCAAAAGGGTTGAAGGTCCGCTCGTGAACACTGAAGCTTTCTTT. Its translation is CASSKRVEGPLVNTEAFF.

The gene calls are TRBV19 and TRBJ1-1, with D tentatively TRBD1 (5 bases). The CDR3 consists of 13 residues. Trimming removed 5 bases at V and 8 bases at J, with 15 bases between. Germline V lookup: CDR1 LNHDA, CDR2 SQIVND (reference sequence). The CDR3 is CASSQPHGAEAFF. CDR3 nucleotide sequence: TGTGCCAGTAGTCAGCCCCATGGGGCAGAAGCTTTCTTT.

V is TRBV5-6 and J is TRBJ2-7, with D perhaps matching TRBD1 or TRBD2 (6 bases each). Per the germline V gene, CDR1 is SGHDT and CDR2 is YYEEEE. Trimming shortened V by 2 bases and J by 5 bases, and 11 bases separated the two germline ends. The CDR3 loop spans 13 amino acids. The CDR3 protein is CASSLSGAHEQYF. CDR3 DNA: TGTGCCAGCAGCTTATCGGGGGCTCACGAGCAGTACTTC.

In the case of this clone: Within the sample, other DNA sequences also encode this same CDR3. V gene TRBV7-3 combines with J gene TRBJ2-1, with D possibly being TRBD1 or TRBD2 (5 bases each). The V gene's germline CDR1 is SGHTA and CDR2 FQGTGA. The CDR3 contains 12 residues. V shed 1 base and J shed 7 bases, with 5 bases lying between them. The CDR3 protein is CASSLRGNEQFF. In DNA form, the CDR3 reads TGTGCCAGCAGCTTAAGGGGGAATGAGCAGTTCTTC.

This sequence joins TRBV28 and TRBJ2-7; 7 bases are a match to TRBD1. With V trimmed by 5 bases and J by 2 bases, 6 bases remained unmatched. CDR3 size: 14 residues. CDR1 and CDR2 (germline): MDHEN, SYDVKM. CDR3 region: CASSTRQGTYEQYF. DNA for the CDR3: TGTGCCAGCAGTACTCGACAGGGTACCTACGAGCAGTACTTC.

This chain links TRBV5-1 with TRBJ2-6; D is possibly TRBD2 (6 bases). V was trimmed by 4 bases and J by 2 bases, leaving 13 bases between them. The CDR3 loop spans 16 amino acids. Germline values: CDR1 SGHRS, CDR2 YFSETQ. The CDR3, as DNA: TGCGCCAGCAGCCGGGGGTCACGACCTGGGGCCAACGTCCTGACTTTC. Translating gives CASSRGSRPGANVLTF.

The chain recombines TRBV15 with TRBJ1-3, with TRBD1 matching over 9 bases. Germline V CDR1 and CDR2: LNHNV, YYDKDF (reference sequence). This CDR3 has 16 residues. V lost 1 base, J lost 7 bases, and 8 bases stayed unmatched. The CDR3 DNA sequence: TGTGCCACCAGCAGAGGGACAGGGGCCTATTACAACACCATATATTTT. Translated: CATSRGTGAYYNTIYF. Based on the CDR3 plus reference TRBV15 and TRBJ1-3, the full variable domain is DAMVIQNPRYQVTQFGKPVTLSCSQTLNHNVMYWYQQKSSQAPKLLFHYYDKDFNNEADTPDNFQSRRPNTSFCFLDIRSPGLGDTAMYLCATSRGTGAYYNTIYFGEGSWLTVV.

This clone was counted many times. The chain links TRBV11-3 to TRBJ2-1; possibly TRBD2 for D (5 bases). CDR1 SGHNT and CDR2 YENEEA come from the germline V gene. The CDR3 length is 15 residues. The V end lost 4 bases, the J end lost 2 bases, and 12 bases lay between the germline ends. CDR3 in DNA: TGTGCCAGCAGCTCCGGGCGGCGGGCCTACAATGAGCAGTTCTTC. Translating it yields CASSSGRRAYNEQFF.